These 21 T cell receptor beta chains were all obtained from the same sample, sequenced in a study of T cell changes during pregnancy in multiple sclerosis. Using immunoSEQ multiplex PCR, the repertoire was profiled, and TCRdb retains in-frame clones only, with some absent. There are roughly 79,000 clones in the sample; under 95% occur only once, and around 0.45% lies in the top ten. This specimen was CD4+ T cells from peripheral blood mononuclear cells, taken before pregnancy. These receptors came from a female donor with multiple sclerosis, enrolled in a pregnancy study.

This rearrangement joins TRBV30 to TRBJ2-1; 7 bases fit TRBD2. Germline CDR1 and CDR2: GTSNPN and SVGIG (reference sequence). V shed 1 base and J 4 bases; nucleotides not matched to a gene: 4. The CDR3 is 14 residues long. The CDR3, as DNA: TGTGCCTGGAGTGCCGGGACTATATACAATGAGCAGTTCTTC. It encodes CAWSAGTIYNEQFF.

This clone was seen a single time. This chain connects TRBV30 to TRBJ1-2, with TRBD1 identical over 9 bases. Germline loops: CDR1 GTSNPN, CDR2 SVGIG (reference sequence). This CDR3 has 14 amino acids. Trimming at V came to 8 bases and at J to 6 bases, leaving 13 bases not matched to a gene. DNA for the CDR3: TGTGCCGGGAACCCGGGACAGGGAAATGATGGCTACACCTTC. Encoded protein: CAGNPGQGNDGYTF.

Here the CDR3 reads CASSPGTVYEQYF. The CDR3 DNA sequence: TGTGCCAGCAGCCCAGGGACAGTCTACGAGCAGTACTTC. The chain is built from TRBV7-3 and TRBJ2-7; TRBD1 aligns across 7 bases. V was pared by 5 bases and J by 3 bases, with 4 bases of the junction left unmatched. The CDR3 has 13 amino acids. Germline V gives CDR1 SGHTA, CDR2 FQGTGA.

The J gene is TRBJ1-5, the V gene TRBV6-1; tentatively, D is TRBD1 (5 bases). Germline V gene data show CDR1 as MNHNS and CDR2 as SASEGT. The CDR3 contains 13 residues. With 8 bases removed from V and 3 bases from J, the gap between germline ends came to 11 bases. CDR3 sequence: CASGRDFNQPQHF. In DNA, the CDR3 is TGTGCCAGCGGCCGGGACTTCAATCAGCCCCAGCATTTT.

CDR3 coding DNA: TGTGCCAGCAGTGCCGCGACAGCCCTTTTGGAGTACTTC. The encoded protein is CASSAATALLEYF. The chain combines TRBV6-1 with TRBJ2-7, with D maybe TRBD1 (5 bases). V was clipped by 4 bases and J by 11 bases, with 18 bases between them. There are 13 residues in the CDR3. The germline gives CDR1 MNHNS, CDR2 SASEGT.

CDR3 region: CASSIHRVGRAFF. The CDR3 DNA follows: TGTGCCAGCAGTATCCACAGGGTTGGACGAGCTTTCTTT. The V gene is TRBV27, the J gene TRBJ1-1, with D tentatively TRBD1 (6 bases). Germline V gives CDR1 MNHEY, CDR2 SMNVEV (reference sequence). The V end was cut by 5 bases, the J end by 10 bases, with 17 bases between. The CDR3 covers 13 residues.

The rearrangement joins TRBV11-1 to TRBJ2-3; 10 bases agree with TRBD1. The germline CDR1 and CDR2 sequences are SGHAT and FQDESV (reference sequence). V gave up 5 bases and J gave up 5 bases; unmatched junction bases: 10. The CDR3 is 16 amino acids. The CDR3 loop reads CASSRGQGKLKDTQYF. CDR3 DNA: TGTGCCAGCAGCCGGGGACAGGGGAAGTTAAAAGATACGCAGTATTTT.

The chain recombines TRBV7-2 with TRBJ1-1, with a tentative D call TRBD1 (5 bases). Germline V lookup: CDR1 SGHTA, CDR2 FQGNSA. Trimming left V 2 bases short and J 1 base short, with 11 bases between. The CDR3 sequence is 15 residues long. This CDR3 reads CASSLRAGWNTEAFF. DNA for the CDR3: TGTGCCAGCAGCTTAAGAGCAGGGTGGAACACTGAAGCTTTCTTT.

J is TRBJ1-6 and V is TRBV5-4; D is perhaps TRBD1 (6 bases). The germline CDR1 and CDR2 sequences are SGHNT and YYREEE (reference sequence). The CDR3 runs to 13 residues. Between the trimmed V and J ends, which lost 4 bases and 8 bases, there was a span of 10 bases. The CDR3 loop is CASSQNRDSPLHF. The DNA of the CDR3 is TGTGCCAGCAGCCAGAACAGGGATTCACCCCTCCACTTT.

This chain uses TRBV10-3 with TRBJ1-1, with D unclear. The CDR3 has 12 amino acids. The ends were cut back, 3 bases at V and 2 bases at J, with 4 bases in the middle. Germline-derived CDR1 and CDR2 are ENHRY and SYGVKD. CDR3 residues: CAISDSNTEAFF. The DNA of the CDR3 is TGTGCCATCAGTGATAGTAACACTGAAGCTTTCTTT.

V is TRBV6-5 and J is TRBJ2-2; the D gene is possibly TRBD1 (5 bases). The V gene lost 6 bases and the J gene lost 9 bases, with 17 bases spanning the gap. CDR1 and CDR2 (germline): MNHEY, SVGAGI. The CDR3 has 14 residues. Written as DNA, the CDR3 is TGTGCCAGCAGCCCCACTGGTGGGGCCAGGGAGCTGTTTTTT. Translated, it gives CASSPTGGARELFF.

V and J are TRBV28 and TRBJ2-5; 10 nucleotides match TRBD2. Germline values: CDR1 MDHEN, CDR2 SYDVKM. The CDR3 is 16 residues long. V dropped 6 bases and J dropped 2; count of bases not matched to a gene: 9. The CDR3: CASSTLAGSKQETQYF. As DNA, the CDR3 is TGTGCCAGCAGCACACTAGCGGGGAGTAAGCAAGAGACCCAGTACTTC.

V gene TRBV19 combines with J gene TRBJ1-5, with D perhaps matching TRBD1 (5 bases). Trimming cost V 9 bases and J 2 bases, with 17 bases left between them. Germline CDR1 LNHDA, CDR2 SQIVND (reference sequence). This CDR3 region has 15 residues. In DNA form, the CDR3 reads TGTGCCAGCTGGGGGGGGGAAAGGGGCAATCAGCCCCAGCATTTT. Its protein is CASWGGERGNQPQHF.

The chain links TRBV15 to TRBJ1-4; tentatively, D is TRBD1 (6 bases). This CDR3 region has 13 residues. V was pared by 2 bases and J by 16 bases, with 17 bases between. The germline CDR1 and CDR2 sequences are LNHNV and YYDKDF (reference sequence). The CDR3 nucleotides are TGTGCCACCAGCAGACCGGGGGGGCCCAAAAGGTTTTTT. Its protein product is CATSRPGGPKRFF.

The CDR3 sequence: CASSLAFPTGYGYTF. CDR3 nucleotides: TGTGCCAGCAGCTTAGCGTTCCCGACGGGCTATGGCTACACCTTC. This chain joins TRBV7-9 and TRBJ1-2; D gene ambiguous. The germline gives CDR1 SEHNR, CDR2 FQNEAQ (reference sequence). Trimming left V 0 bases short and J 4 bases short, with 12 bases between. There are 15 residues in the CDR3. The complete variable domain, with remaining parts taken from reference TRBV7-9 and TRBJ1-2, reads DTGVSQNPRHKITKRGQNVTFRCDPISEHNRLYWYRQTLGQGPEFLTYFQNEAQLEKSRLLSDRFSAERPKGSFSTLEIQRTEQGDSAMYLCASSLAFPTGYGYTFGSGTRLTVV.

The rearrangement joins TRBV12-5 to TRBJ1-2, with TRBD1 matching over 8 bases. CDR3 length equals 15 residues. V shed 0 bases and J 5 bases; nucleotides not matched to a gene: 5. CDR1 LGHNT and CDR2 FRNRAP come from the germline V gene. As DNA, the CDR3 is TGTGCTAGTGGTTTGGTGGGACAGGAATATTATGGCTACACCTTC. Amino acid sequence: CASGLVGQEYYGYTF.

This clone has just one count. The chain recombines TRBV9 with TRBJ2-1, with 12 bases aligning to TRBD2. The CDR3 covers 15 residues. Germline CDR1 and CDR2: SGDLS and YYNGEE. Unmatched junction bases numbered 5, after V lost 3 bases and J lost 7 bases. The CDR3 is CASSELAGGLNEQFF. DNA of the CDR3: TGTGCCAGCAGCGAACTAGCGGGGGGCCTTAATGAGCAGTTCTTC.

The genes are TRBV9 and TRBJ1-2, with a possible D match to TRBD1 (5 bases). The germline CDR1 and CDR2 sequences are SGDLS and YYNGEE. CDR3 length: 11 amino acids. Trimming pared 3 bases from V and 8 bases from J, leaving 8 bases between. CDR3 protein: CASSDGGGYTF. CDR3 DNA sequence: TGTGCCAGCAGCGACGGGGGGGGCTACACCTTC.

The chain carries TRBV7-2 and TRBJ2-5, with TRBD1 identical over 10 bases. The length of the CDR3 is 15 residues. After removal of 5 bases from V and 5 bases from J, the junction contained 8 bases not matched to a gene. The V gene's germline CDR1 is SGHTA and CDR2 FQGNSA. This chain's CDR3 is CASSPRQGAWETQYF. CDR3 nucleotide sequence: TGTGCCAGCAGCCCGCGACAGGGGGCCTGGGAGACCCAGTACTTC.

The rearrangement uses TRBV27 and TRBJ1-1, with unresolved D. V lost 1 base to trimming and J lost 2 bases, with 17 bases between them. Germline V CDR1 and CDR2: MNHEY, SMNVEV (reference sequence). This CDR3 spans 17 amino acids. CDR3 loop: CASSLWATDKFNTEAFF. The CDR3 nucleotides are TGTGCCAGCAGTTTATGGGCCACAGATAAATTCAACACTGAAGCTTTCTTT.

The chain uses TRBV7-3 and TRBJ2-1; possible D gene TRBD2, 5 bases. CDR3 length: 14 amino acids. In germline, CDR1 is SGHTA, CDR2 FQGTGA. V dropped 3 bases and J dropped 9 bases, with 15 bases sitting between them. Written as DNA, the CDR3 is TGTGCCAGCAGCTTTGGGCCTAGCAATAGTGAGCAGTTCTTC. It specifies CASSFGPSNSEQFF.